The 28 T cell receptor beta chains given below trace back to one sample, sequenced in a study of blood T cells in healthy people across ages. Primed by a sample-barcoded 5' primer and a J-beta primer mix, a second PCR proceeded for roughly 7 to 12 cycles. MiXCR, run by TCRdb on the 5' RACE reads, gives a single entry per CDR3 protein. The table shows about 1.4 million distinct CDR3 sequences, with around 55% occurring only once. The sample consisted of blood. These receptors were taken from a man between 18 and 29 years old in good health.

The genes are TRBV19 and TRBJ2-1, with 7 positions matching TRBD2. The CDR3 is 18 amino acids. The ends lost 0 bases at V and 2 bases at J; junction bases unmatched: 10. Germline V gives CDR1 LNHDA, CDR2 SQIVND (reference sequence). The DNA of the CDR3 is TGTGCCAGTAGTATAGATCTGCCTAGCGGATCACCCTACAATGAGCAGTTCTTC. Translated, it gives CASSIDLPSGSPYNEQFF.

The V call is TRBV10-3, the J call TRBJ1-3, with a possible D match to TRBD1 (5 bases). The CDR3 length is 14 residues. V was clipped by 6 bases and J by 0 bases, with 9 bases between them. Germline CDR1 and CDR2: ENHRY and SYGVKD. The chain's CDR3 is CAISPGSSGNTIYF. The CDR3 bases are TGTGCCATCAGCCCAGGGAGCTCTGGAAACACCATATATTTT.

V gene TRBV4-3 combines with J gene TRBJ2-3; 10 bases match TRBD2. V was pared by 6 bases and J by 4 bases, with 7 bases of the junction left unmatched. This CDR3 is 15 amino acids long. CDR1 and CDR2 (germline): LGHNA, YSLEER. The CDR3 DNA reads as TGCGCCAGCAGTTACAGCGGGGGGGCCCCAGATACGCAGTATTTT. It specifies CASSYSGGAPDTQYF.

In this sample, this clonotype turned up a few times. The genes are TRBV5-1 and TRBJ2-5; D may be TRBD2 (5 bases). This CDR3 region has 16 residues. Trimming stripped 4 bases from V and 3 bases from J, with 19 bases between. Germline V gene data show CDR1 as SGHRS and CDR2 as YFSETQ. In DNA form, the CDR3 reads TGCGCCAGCAGCAGAGACGGACTCGCTGCAGAAGAGACCCAGTACTTC. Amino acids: CASSRDGLAAEETQYF.

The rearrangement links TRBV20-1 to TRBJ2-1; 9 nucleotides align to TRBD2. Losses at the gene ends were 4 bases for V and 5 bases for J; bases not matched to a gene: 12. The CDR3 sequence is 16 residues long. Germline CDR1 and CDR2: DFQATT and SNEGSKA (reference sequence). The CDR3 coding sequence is TGCAGTGCTACAGCGGGGGGCCCCGGCGGTCACAATGAGCAGTTCTTC. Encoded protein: CSATAGGPGGHNEQFF.

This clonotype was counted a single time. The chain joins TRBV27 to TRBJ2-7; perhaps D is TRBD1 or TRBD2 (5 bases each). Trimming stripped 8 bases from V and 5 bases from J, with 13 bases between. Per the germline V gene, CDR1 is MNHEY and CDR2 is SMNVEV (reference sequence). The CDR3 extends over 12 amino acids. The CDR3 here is CASGYRDDEQYF. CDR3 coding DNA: TGTGCCAGCGGGTACCGGGACGACGAGCAGTACTTC.

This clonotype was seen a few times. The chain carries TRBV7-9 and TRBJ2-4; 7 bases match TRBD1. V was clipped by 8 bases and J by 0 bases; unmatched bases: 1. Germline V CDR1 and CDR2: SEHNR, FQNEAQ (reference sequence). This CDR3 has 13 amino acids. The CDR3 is CASGTVAKNIQYF. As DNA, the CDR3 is TGTGCCAGCGGGACAGTAGCCAAAAACATTCAGTACTTC.

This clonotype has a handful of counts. CDR3 sequence (DNA): TGTGCCAGCAGTTTTTGGGGTGGAACCGGGGCCAACGTCCTGACTTTC. Protein sequence: CASSFWGGTGANVLTF. V is TRBV12-3 or TRBV12-4 and J is TRBJ2-6; D call uncertain. This CDR3 spans 16 amino acids. V shed 3 bases and J shed 4 bases, with 13 bases lying between them.

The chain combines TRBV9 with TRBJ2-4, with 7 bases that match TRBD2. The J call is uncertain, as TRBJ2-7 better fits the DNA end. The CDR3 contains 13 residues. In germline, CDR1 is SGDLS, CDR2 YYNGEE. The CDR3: CASSVGSGGEQYF. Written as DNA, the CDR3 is TGTGCCAGCAGCGTGGGCTCGGGGGGCGAGCAGTACTTC.

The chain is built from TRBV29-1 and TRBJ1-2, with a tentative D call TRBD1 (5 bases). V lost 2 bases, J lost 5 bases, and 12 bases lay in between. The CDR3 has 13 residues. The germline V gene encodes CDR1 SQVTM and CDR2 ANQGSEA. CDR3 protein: CSVENLQDYGYTF. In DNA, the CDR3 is TGCAGCGTTGAAAATTTACAGGATTATGGCTACACCTTC.

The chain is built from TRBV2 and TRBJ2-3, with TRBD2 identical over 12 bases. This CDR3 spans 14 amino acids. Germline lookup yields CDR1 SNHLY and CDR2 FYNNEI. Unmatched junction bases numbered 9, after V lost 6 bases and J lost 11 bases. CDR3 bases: TGTGCCAGCAGAACTAGCGGGGGGTCCTGGGGGCAGTATTTT. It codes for CASRTSGGSWGQYF.

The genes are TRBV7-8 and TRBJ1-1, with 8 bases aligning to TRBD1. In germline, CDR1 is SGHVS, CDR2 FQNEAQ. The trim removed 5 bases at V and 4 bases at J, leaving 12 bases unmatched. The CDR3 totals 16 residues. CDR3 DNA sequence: TGTGCCAGCAGCCTACCGGACAGGGCATTATTCACTGAAGCTTTCTTT. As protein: CASSLPDRALFTEAFF.

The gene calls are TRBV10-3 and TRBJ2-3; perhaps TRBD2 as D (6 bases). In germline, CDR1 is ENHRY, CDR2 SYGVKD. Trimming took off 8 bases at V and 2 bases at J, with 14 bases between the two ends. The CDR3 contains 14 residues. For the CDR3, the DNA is TGTGCCATCGTCGGTAGCGGTGCCACAGATACGCAGTATTTT. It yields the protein CAIVGSGATDTQYF.

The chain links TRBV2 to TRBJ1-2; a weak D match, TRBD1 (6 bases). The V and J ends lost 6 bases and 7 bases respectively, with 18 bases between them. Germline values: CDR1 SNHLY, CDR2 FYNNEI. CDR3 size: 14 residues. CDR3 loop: CASSPDSPRRGYTF. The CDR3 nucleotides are TGTGCCAGCAGCCCGGACAGTCCCCGCCGTGGCTACACCTTC.

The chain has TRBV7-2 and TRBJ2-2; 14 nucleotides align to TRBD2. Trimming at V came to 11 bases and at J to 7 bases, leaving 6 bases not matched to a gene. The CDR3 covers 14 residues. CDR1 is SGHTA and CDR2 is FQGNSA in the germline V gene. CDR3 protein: CAGGLAGVGGELFF. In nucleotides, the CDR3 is TGTGCCGGGGGACTAGCGGGAGTAGGCGGGGAGCTGTTTTTT.

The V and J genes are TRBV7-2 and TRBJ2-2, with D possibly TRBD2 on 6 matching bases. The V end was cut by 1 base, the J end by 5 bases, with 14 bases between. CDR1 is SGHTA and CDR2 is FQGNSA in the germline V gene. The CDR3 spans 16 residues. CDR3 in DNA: TGTGCCAGCAGCTTAGAACCGGGACTTCGGACCGGGGAGCTGTTTTTT. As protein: CASSLEPGLRTGELFF.

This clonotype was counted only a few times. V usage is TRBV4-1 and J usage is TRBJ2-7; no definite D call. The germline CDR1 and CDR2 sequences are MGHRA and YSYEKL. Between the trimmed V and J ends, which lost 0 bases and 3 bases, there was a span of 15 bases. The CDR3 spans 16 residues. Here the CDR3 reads CASSQDSGYTDYEQYF. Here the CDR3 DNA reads TGCGCCAGCAGCCAAGATTCCGGGTATACGGACTACGAGCAGTACTTC.

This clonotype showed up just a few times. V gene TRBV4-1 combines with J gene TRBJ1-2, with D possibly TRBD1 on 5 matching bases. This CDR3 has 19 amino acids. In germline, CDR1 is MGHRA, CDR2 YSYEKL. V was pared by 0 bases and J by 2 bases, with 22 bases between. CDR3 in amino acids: CASSQDGWPGGDGNYGYTF. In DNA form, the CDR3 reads TGCGCCAGCAGCCAAGACGGATGGCCTGGAGGGGATGGCAACTATGGCTACACCTTC.

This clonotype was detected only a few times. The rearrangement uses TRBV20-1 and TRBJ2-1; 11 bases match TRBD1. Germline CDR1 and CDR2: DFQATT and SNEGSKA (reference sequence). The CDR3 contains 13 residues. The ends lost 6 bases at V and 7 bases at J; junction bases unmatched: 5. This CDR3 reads CSAPGQGANEQFF. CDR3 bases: TGCAGTGCCCCCGGACAGGGGGCGAATGAGCAGTTCTTC.

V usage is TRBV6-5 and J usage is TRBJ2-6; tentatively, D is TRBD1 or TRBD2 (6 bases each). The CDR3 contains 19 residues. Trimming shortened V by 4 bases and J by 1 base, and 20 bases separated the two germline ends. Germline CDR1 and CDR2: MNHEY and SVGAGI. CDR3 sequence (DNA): TGTGCCAGCAGTTTTATCTCTATCGGGGGCCAGTCTGGGGCCAACGTCCTGACTTTC. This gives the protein CASSFISIGGQSGANVLTF.

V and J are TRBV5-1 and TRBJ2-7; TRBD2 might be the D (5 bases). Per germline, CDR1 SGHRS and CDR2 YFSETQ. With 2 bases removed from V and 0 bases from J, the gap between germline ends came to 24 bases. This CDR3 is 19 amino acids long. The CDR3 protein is CASSLPVTAATTTSYEQYF. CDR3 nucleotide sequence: TGCGCCAGCAGCTTACCGGTTACCGCCGCGACTACCACCTCCTACGAGCAGTACTTC. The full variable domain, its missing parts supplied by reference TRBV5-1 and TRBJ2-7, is KAGVTQTPRYLIKTRGQQVTLSCSPISGHRSVSWYQQTPGQGLQFLFEYFSETQRNKGNFPGRFSGRQFSNSRSEMNVSTLELGDSALYLCASSLPVTAATTTSYEQYFGPGTRLTVT.

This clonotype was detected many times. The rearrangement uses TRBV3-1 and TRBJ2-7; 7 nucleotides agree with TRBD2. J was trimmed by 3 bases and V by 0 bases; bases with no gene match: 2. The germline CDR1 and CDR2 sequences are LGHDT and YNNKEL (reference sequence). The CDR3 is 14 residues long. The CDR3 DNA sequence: TGTGCCAGCAGCCAAGATCTAGCGGACTACGAGCAGTACTTC. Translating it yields CASSQDLADYEQYF.

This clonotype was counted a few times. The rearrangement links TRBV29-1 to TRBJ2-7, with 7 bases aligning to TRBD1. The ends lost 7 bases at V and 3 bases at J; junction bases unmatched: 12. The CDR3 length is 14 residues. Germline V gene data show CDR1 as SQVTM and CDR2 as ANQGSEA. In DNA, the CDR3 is TGCAGCGCCACAACCGGGACAGCCAGCTACGAGCAGTACTTC. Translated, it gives CSATTGTASYEQYF.

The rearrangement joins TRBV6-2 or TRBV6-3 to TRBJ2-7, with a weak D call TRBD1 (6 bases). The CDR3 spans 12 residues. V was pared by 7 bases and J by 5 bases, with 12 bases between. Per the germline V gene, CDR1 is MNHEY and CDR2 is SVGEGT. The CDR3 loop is CASNRAQDEQYF. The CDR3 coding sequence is TGTGCCAGCAACAGGGCTCAGGACGAGCAGTACTTC.

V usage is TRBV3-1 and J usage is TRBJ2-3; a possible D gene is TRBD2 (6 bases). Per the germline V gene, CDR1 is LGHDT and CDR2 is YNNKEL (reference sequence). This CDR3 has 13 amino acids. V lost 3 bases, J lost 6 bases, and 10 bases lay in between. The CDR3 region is CASSHGRSDTQYF. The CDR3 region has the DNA TGTGCCAGCAGCCATGGGAGGTCCGATACGCAGTATTTT.

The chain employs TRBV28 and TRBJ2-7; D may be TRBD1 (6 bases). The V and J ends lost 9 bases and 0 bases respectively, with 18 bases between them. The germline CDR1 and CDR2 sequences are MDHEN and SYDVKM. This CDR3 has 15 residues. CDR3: CASSQGQPLSYEQYF. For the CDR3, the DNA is TGTGCCAGTAGTCAAGGACAGCCCCTCTCCTACGAGCAGTACTTC.

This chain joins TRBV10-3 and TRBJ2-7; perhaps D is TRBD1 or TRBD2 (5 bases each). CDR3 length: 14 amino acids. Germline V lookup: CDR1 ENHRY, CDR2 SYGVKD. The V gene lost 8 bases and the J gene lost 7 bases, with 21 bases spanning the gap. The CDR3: CAIDPGTGPWEQYF. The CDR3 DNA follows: TGTGCCATCGACCCAGGGACGGGCCCTTGGGAGCAGTACTTC.

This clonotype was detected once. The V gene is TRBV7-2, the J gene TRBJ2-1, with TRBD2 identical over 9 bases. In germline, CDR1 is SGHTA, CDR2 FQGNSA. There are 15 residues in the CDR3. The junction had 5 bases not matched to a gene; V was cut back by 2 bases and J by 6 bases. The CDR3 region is CASSLLGLACNEQFF. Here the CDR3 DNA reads TGTGCCAGCAGCTTACTGGGACTAGCTTGCAATGAGCAGTTCTTC.